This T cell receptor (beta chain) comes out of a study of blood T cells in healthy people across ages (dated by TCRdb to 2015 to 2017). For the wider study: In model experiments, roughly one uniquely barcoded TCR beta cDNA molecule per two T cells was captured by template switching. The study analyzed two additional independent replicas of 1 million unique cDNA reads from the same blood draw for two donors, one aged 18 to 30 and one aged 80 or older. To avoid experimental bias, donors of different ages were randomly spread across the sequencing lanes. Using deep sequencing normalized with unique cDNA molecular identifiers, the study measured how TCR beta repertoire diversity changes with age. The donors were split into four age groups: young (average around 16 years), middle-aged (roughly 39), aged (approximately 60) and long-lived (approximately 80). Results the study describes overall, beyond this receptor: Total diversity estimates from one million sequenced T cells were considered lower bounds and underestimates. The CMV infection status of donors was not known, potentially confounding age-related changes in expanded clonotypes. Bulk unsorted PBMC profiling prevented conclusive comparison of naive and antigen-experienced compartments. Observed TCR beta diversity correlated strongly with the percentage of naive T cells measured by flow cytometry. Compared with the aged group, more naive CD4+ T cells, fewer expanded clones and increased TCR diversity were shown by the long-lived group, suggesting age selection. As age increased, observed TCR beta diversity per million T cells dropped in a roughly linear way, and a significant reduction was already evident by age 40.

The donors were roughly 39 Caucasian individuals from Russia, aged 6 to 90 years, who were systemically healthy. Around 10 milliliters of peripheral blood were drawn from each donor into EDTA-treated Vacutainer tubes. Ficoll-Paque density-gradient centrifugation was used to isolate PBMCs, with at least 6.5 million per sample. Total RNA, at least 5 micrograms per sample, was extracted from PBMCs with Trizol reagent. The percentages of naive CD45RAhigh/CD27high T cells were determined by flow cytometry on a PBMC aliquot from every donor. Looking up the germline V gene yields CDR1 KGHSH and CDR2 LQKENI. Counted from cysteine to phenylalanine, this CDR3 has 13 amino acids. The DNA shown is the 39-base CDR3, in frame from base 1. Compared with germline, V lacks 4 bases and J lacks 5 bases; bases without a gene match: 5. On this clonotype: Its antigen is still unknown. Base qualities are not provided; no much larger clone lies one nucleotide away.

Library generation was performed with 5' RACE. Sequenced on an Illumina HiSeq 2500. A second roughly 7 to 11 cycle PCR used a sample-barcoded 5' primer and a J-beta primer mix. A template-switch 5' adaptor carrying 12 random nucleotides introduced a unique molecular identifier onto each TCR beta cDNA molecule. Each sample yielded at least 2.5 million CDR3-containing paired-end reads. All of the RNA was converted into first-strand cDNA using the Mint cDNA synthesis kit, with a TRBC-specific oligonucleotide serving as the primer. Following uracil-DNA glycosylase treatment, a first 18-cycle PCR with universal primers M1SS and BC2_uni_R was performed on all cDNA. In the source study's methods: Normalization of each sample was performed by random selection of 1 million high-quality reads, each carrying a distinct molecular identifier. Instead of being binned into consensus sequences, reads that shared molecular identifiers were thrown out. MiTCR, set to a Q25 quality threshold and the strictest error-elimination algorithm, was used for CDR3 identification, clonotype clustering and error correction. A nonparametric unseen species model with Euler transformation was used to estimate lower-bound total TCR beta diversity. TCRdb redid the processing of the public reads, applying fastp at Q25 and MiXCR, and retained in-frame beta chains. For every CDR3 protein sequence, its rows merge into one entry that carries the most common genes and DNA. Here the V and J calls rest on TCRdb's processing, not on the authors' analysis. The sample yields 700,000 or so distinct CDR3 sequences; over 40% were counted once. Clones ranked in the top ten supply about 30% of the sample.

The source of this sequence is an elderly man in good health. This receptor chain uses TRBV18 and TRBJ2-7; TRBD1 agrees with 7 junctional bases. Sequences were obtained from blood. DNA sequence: TGTGCCAGCTCACGTTTAGGGGGCGACGAGCAGTACTTC. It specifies CASSRLGGDEQYF.